Listed here are 29 T cell receptor beta chains from one sample, sequenced in a study of T cell clones after liver transplantation. This table comes from immunoSEQ multiplex PCR, and its TCRdb copy is limited to in-frame clones, with some not included. The sample carries 55,000 to 75,000 clones, roughly 92% recorded once. The sample here was CD4+ T cells from blood, taken less than 27 months after liver transplant. The receptors here all came from a human patient who received a liver transplant. Some T cells here may be from the graft donor.

The chain is built from TRBV28 and TRBJ2-7; D is perhaps TRBD2 (6 bases). There are 15 residues in the CDR3. CDR1 is MDHEN, CDR2 SYDVKM, per germline. Trimming removed 3 bases at V and 5 bases at J, with 17 bases between. The CDR3 sequence is CASSLGGGSRDEQYF. CDR3 in DNA: TGTGCCAGCAGTTTGGGTGGAGGGTCTCGTGACGAGCAGTACTTC.

Comment on this clone: The conserved phenylalanine or tryptophan is not found at the CDR3 terminus, so this likely reflects a read error. It is unclear where the CDR3 begins or ends on the DNA, so no DNA is shown, and the CDR3 is as TCRdb lists it. The V call is TRBV27, the J call TRBJ2-7; the table's D call TRBD1 went unverified against the DNA. The CDR3 contains 12 residues when both ends are counted. The germline gives CDR1 MNHEY, CDR2 SMNVEV (reference sequence). The CDR3 loop reads CASTAWQGVTAL.

CDR3 bases: TGTGCCAGCAGACCTCCTCCTAGCGGGAGGGAGTACGAGCAGTACTTC. Its translation is CASRPPPSGREYEQYF. This chain links TRBV6-6 with TRBJ2-7, with 12 bases fitting TRBD2. CDR3 length: 16 amino acids. The germline V gene encodes CDR1 MNHNY and CDR2 SVGAGI (reference sequence). V trimming: 6 bases; J trimming: 4 bases; junction bases outside the gene matches: 10.

The rearrangement joins TRBV5-1 to TRBJ2-3; 9 positions agree with TRBD2. After removal of 7 bases from V and 4 bases from J, the junction contained 13 bases not matched to a gene. The CDR3 runs 16 residues. Germline V gene data show CDR1 as SGHRS and CDR2 as YFSETQ. Written as DNA, the CDR3 is TGCGCCAGCTCCACGGGAGGGGCGGGAGGGTCAGATACGCAGTATTTT. Residues: CASSTGGAGGSDTQYF.

The rearrangement joins TRBV2 to TRBJ2-1, with D unresolved. Germline CDR1 and CDR2: SNHLY and FYNNEI. Between the trimmed V and J ends, which lost 3 bases and 4 bases, there was a span of 13 bases. The length of the CDR3 is 15 residues. The DNA of the CDR3 is TGTGCCAGCAGTGATCGGCCACCCTTGTACAATGAGCAGTTCTTC. Its translation is CASSDRPPLYNEQFF. Using reference TRBV2 and TRBJ2-1 for the parts outside the CDR3, the full variable domain is EPEVTQTPSHQVTQMGQEVILRCVPISNHLYFYWYRQILGQKVEFLVSFYNNEISEKSEIFDDQFSVERPDGSNFTLKIRSTKLEDSAMYFCASSDRPPLYNEQFFGPGTRLTVL.

The CDR3 DNA reads TGCGCCAGCAGCTTACCCAGCGGGAGCCCCACCTACGAGCAGTACTTC. Amino acids: CASSLPSGSPTYEQYF. The genes are TRBV5-1 and TRBJ2-7, with 8 bases matching TRBD2. Germline values: CDR1 SGHRS, CDR2 YFSETQ. The CDR3 contains 16 residues. After removal of 2 bases from V and 2 bases from J, the junction contained 9 bases not matched to a gene.

The J gene is TRBJ2-7, the V gene TRBV7-4; D remains ambiguous. The CDR3 spans 11 residues. V gave up 5 bases and J gave up 4 bases, with 6 bases separating them. The V gene's germline CDR1 is SGHVT and CDR2 SQSDAQ. The CDR3 reads CASSPSYEQYF. The CDR3 DNA is TGTGCCAGCAGCCCGTCGTACGAGCAGTACTTC.

This chain connects TRBV27 to TRBJ1-5, with TRBD1 matching 7 bases. This CDR3 contains 17 residues. J lost 3 bases, V lost 5 bases, and 13 bases had no gene match. Germline V CDR1 and CDR2: MNHEY, SMNVEV (reference sequence). In nucleotides, the CDR3 is TGTGCCAGCAGTCATCGACAGGGTTTGGTCCTCAATCAGCCCCAGCATTTT. Translating gives CASSHRQGLVLNQPQHF.

The rearrangement uses TRBV19 and TRBJ2-7; 8 nucleotides align to TRBD2. The V gene's germline CDR1 is LNHDA and CDR2 SQIVND (reference sequence). V was pared by 6 bases and J by 0 bases, with 7 bases of the junction left unmatched. The CDR3 runs to 15 residues. The CDR3 sequence is CASREAGAHSYEQYF. The CDR3 DNA follows: TGTGCCAGTAGAGAAGCGGGAGCCCACTCCTACGAGCAGTACTTC. Based on the CDR3 plus reference TRBV19 and TRBJ2-7, the full variable domain is DGGITQSPKYLFRKEGQNVTLSCEQNLNHDAMYWYRQDPGQGLRLIYYSQIVNDFQKGDIAEGYSVSREKKESFPLTVTSAQKNPTAFYLCASREAGAHSYEQYFGPGTRLTVT.

This clone was picked up a small number of times. The rearrangement uses TRBV5-5 and TRBJ1-1, with D uncertain. V lost 0 bases, J lost 1 base, and 7 bases lay in between. Germline V gene data show CDR1 as SGHKS and CDR2 as YYEKEE (reference sequence). This CDR3 contains 14 residues. CDR3 in DNA: TGTGCCAGCAGCTTGGACCCCTCGAACACTGAAGCTTTCTTT. It specifies CASSLDPSNTEAFF.

J is TRBJ2-1 and V is TRBV19; perhaps TRBD2 as D (5 bases). V lost 4 bases and J lost 4, with 14 bases in between. This CDR3 has 15 amino acids. Looked up from germline, CDR1 is LNHDA and CDR2 is SQIVND (reference sequence). This chain's CDR3 is CASSKLAKSYNEQFF. Written as DNA, the CDR3 is TGTGCCAGTAGTAAGCTAGCTAAATCATACAATGAGCAGTTCTTC.

This sequence joins TRBV28 and TRBJ1-2, with D hard to call. V was cut by 3 bases and J by 3 bases, with 11 bases left in between. Germline V CDR1 and CDR2: MDHEN, SYDVKM. The CDR3 contains 14 residues. CDR3 region: CASSFKGRYYGYTF. The CDR3 coding sequence is TGTGCCAGCAGTTTTAAAGGCAGATACTATGGCTACACCTTC.

The chain combines TRBV19 with TRBJ2-1; the D gene is possibly TRBD2 (6 bases). The CDR3 spans 13 residues. The germline V and J ends were trimmed by 5 bases and 15 bases, with 20 bases remaining between them. Germline V gives CDR1 LNHDA, CDR2 SQIVND (reference sequence). The CDR3 sequence: CASSPRGGEWLFF. In DNA form, the CDR3 reads TGTGCCAGTAGTCCCCGTGGAGGGGAGTGGCTGTTCTTC. Looking up the rest from reference TRBV19 and TRBJ2-1 gives the full variable domain: DGGITQSPKYLFRKEGQNVTLSCEQNLNHDAMYWYRQDPGQGLRLIYYSQIVNDFQKGDIAEGYSVSREKKESFPLTVTSAQKNPTAFYLCASSPRGGEWLFFGPGTRLTVL.

The V call is TRBV27, the J call TRBJ2-7, with 11 bases matching TRBD1. The trim removed 2 bases at V and 3 bases at J, leaving 3 bases unmatched. CDR1 and CDR2 from the germline V gene are MNHEY and SMNVEV (reference sequence). This CDR3 contains 15 residues. The CDR3 sequence: CASSLIGTGGYEQYF. CDR3 nucleotide sequence: TGTGCCAGCAGTTTAATAGGGACAGGGGGCTACGAGCAGTACTTC.

V is TRBV6-5 and J is TRBJ2-7; the D gene could be TRBD1 or TRBD2 (5 bases each). The V gene's germline CDR1 is MNHEY and CDR2 SVGAGI. Deletions cut 3 bases from V and 0 bases from J, with 9 bases between. The CDR3 is 14 residues long. The CDR3 loop reads CASSYAGSSYEQYF. DNA for the CDR3: TGTGCCAGCAGTTATGCAGGGAGCTCCTACGAGCAGTACTTC.

Comment on this clone: One junction end disagrees with the germline gene, perhaps due to a read error. The chain uses TRBV7-2 and TRBJ1-1; tentatively, D is TRBD1 (5 bases). The CDR3 runs to 10 residues. The germline CDR1 and CDR2 sequences are SGHTA and FQGNSA. The CDR3 nucleotides read TGTGCCAGCAGCTTAGGGACACCACACTTT. It encodes CASSLGTPHF.

The chain carries TRBV7-2 and TRBJ1-4, with 10 bases identical to TRBD1. CDR1 is SGHTA and CDR2 is FQGNSA in the germline V gene. V trimming: 0 bases; J trimming: 8 bases; junction bases outside the gene matches: 9. The CDR3 totals 17 residues. CDR3 nucleotides: TGTGCCAGCAGCTTAGCCCTCGGGACAGGGGAAAAAGAAAAACTGTTTTTT. Its protein is CASSLALGTGEKEKLFF.

The chain couples TRBV11-3 to TRBJ2-4; the D gene could be TRBD1 or TRBD2 (5 bases each). Germline CDR1 SGHNT, CDR2 YENEEA. This CDR3 has 17 amino acids. Trimming pared 5 bases from V and 0 bases from J, leaving 17 bases between. CDR3 nucleotide sequence: TGTGCCAGCAGCCGTCGGGGCGCCCGGGTAGCCAAAAACATTCAGTACTTC. It yields the protein CASSRRGARVAKNIQYF.

In DNA form, the CDR3 reads TGTGCCAGCACCAAGGACAGGAGCTCCTATAATTCACCCCTCCACTTT. It specifies CASTKDRSSYNSPLHF. This chain links TRBV28 with TRBJ1-6, with TRBD1 identical over 7 bases. The CDR3 is 16 amino acids. V shed 7 bases and J 0 bases; nucleotides not matched to a gene: 6. Germline V gene data show CDR1 as MDHEN and CDR2 as SYDVKM.

V and J are TRBV2 and TRBJ1-1, with 8 bases that match TRBD1. The CDR3 covers 12 residues. J gave up 6 bases and V 8 bases, and 5 bases lay outside the gene matches. From germline, CDR1 is SNHLY and CDR2 FYNNEI. CDR3 amino acids: CASEAGGSEAFF. The CDR3 nucleotides are TGTGCCAGCGAAGCAGGGGGCTCTGAAGCTTTCTTT.

This clone appeared a single time. The chain carries TRBV18 and TRBJ2-7; D unclear. CDR3 length: 11 amino acids. V lost 1 base, J lost 5 bases, and 3 bases lay in between. Germline V lookup: CDR1 KGHSH, CDR2 LQKENI. This CDR3 is CASSPQHEQYF. Written as DNA, the CDR3 is TGTGCCAGCTCACCACAGCACGAGCAGTACTTC.

The V gene is TRBV14, the J gene TRBJ2-7, with TRBD2 matching over 10 bases. CDR1 is SGHDN, CDR2 FVKESK, per germline. The CDR3 is 15 residues long. J was trimmed by 9 bases and V by 2 bases; bases with no gene match: 10. The CDR3 DNA reads TGTGCCAGCAGCCAATCCCTAGCGGGAGTTAGTGGGCAGTACTTC. It yields the protein CASSQSLAGVSGQYF.

The rearrangement links TRBV28 to TRBJ2-2, with TRBD1 identical over 7 bases. V trimming: 7 bases; J trimming: 0 bases; junction bases outside the gene matches: 11. Germline loops: CDR1 MDHEN, CDR2 SYDVKM. This CDR3 contains 17 residues. The CDR3: CASNLKMTGTNTGELFF. Here the CDR3 DNA reads TGTGCCAGCAATCTGAAAATGACAGGGACGAACACCGGGGAGCTGTTTTTT.

This rearrangement joins TRBV28 to TRBJ2-7; 11 positions agree with TRBD2. Germline lookup yields CDR1 MDHEN and CDR2 SYDVKM. Losses at the gene ends were 3 bases for V and 5 bases for J; bases not matched to a gene: 6. The CDR3 extends over 15 amino acids. DNA of the CDR3: TGTGCCAGCAGTTTCACTAGCGGGAGTCATCACGAGCAGTACTTC. This encodes CASSFTSGSHHEQYF.

This sequence joins TRBV5-5 and TRBJ2-7; D is perhaps TRBD1 or TRBD2 (6 bases each). The CDR3 sequence is 16 residues long. Between the trimmed V and J ends, which lost 4 bases and 0 bases, there was a span of 17 bases. The V gene's germline CDR1 is SGHKS and CDR2 YYEKEE (reference sequence). CDR3 nucleotide sequence: TGTGCCAGCAGCCGGTGGGGGGCCCCAATCTCCTACGAGCAGTACTTC. Translated, it gives CASSRWGAPISYEQYF. Supplemented by reference TRBV5-5 and TRBJ2-7, the full variable domain reads DAGVTQSPTHLIKTRGQQVTLRCSPISGHKSVSWYQQVLGQGPQFIFQYYEKEERGRGNFPDRFSARQFPNYSSELNVNALLLGDSALYLCASSRWGAPISYEQYFGPGTRLTVT.

Of note for this clone: Other nucleotide sequences from this sample produce the same CDR3. The chain carries TRBV19 and TRBJ1-2; 11 nucleotides align to TRBD1. The V gene's germline CDR1 is LNHDA and CDR2 SQIVND (reference sequence). V lost 3 bases to trimming and J lost 7 bases; unmatched junction nucleotides: 10. The CDR3 sequence is 16 residues long. CDR3 coding DNA: TGTGCCAGTAGTATTCCGACCGGGACAGGGGGAGTTGGCTACACCTTC. It codes for CASSIPTGTGGVGYTF.

This chain links TRBV21-1 with TRBJ2-7; the DNA was not compared with TRBD2, the D call given in the table. TRBV21-1 is given as a pseudogene. This CDR3 is built from 13 residues. The CDR3 DNA reads TGTGCCGGGAGAGGGCTAGAGCCCTACGAGCAGTACTTC. Its translation is CAGRGLEPYEQYF.

The chain is built from TRBV6-5 and TRBJ2-7; tentative D call: TRBD1 (5 bases). The germline gives CDR1 MNHEY, CDR2 SVGAGI. Trimming took 6 bases from V and 3 from J, leaving 15 bases between them. The CDR3 is made up of 14 amino acids. The CDR3 sequence is CASSYRGRDYEQYF. In DNA form, the CDR3 reads TGTGCCAGCAGCTACCGAGGCAGGGACTACGAGCAGTACTTC.

J is TRBJ2-1 and V is TRBV5-5; TRBD2 matches at 7 bases. This CDR3 has 15 amino acids. Germline V gives CDR1 SGHKS, CDR2 YYEKEE (reference sequence). The V and J ends lost 0 bases and 7 bases, in that order; junction bases with no gene match: 7. CDR3 coding DNA: TGTGCCAGCAGCTTGGGGGCGGGAGTAGGAAATGAGCAGTTCTTC. The encoded protein is CASSLGAGVGNEQFF.